There are a few counts of the clone carrying this T cell receptor (beta chain). Its antigen is currently unknown. Attached unique molecular identifiers marked individual cDNA molecules. TCRdb re-analysed the 5' RACE reads in MiXCR, keeping a single row per CDR3 protein. The table includes roughly 71,000 distinct CDR3 sequences, less than 15% detected once. V was pared by 4 bases and J by 2 bases, with 17 bases between. The CDR3 sequence is 16 residues long. Per germline, CDR1 MNHNY and CDR2 SVGAGI (reference sequence). This specimen comes from a study of early T cells in non-severe SARS-CoV-2 infection. Study information: Investigators sequenced bulk RNA drawn from unsorted whole blood, and chains remained unpaired. Study-wide points: In VDJdb matching, anti-spike CD8 responses were favored while private and CD4 specificities went missing.

J is TRBJ1-1 and V is TRBV6-6; no reliable D call. This clonotype was obtained from an adult who was a healthcare worker with PCR-confirmed SARS-CoV-2 infection or an uninfected control (not recorded which). Sequencing was carried out using whole blood. The CDR3 DNA reads TGTGCCAGCAGTTCCTACGTAATTTCAGTAAACACTGAAGCTTTCTTT. It specifies CASSSYVISVNTEAFF.